This TCR beta chain came from a study of glioma-infiltrating T cells. In its sample, this clonotype was seen once. A much larger clone differs by one base, so this may be a read error. The final CDR3 position lacks the conserved phenylalanine or tryptophan, pointing to a likely read error. TCR alpha and beta CDR3 regions were amplified from RNA using iRepertoire nested multiplex PCR. MiXCR was run by TCRdb on the multiplex PCR reads, yielding one entry per CDR3 protein. The repertoire holds around 97,000 distinct CDR3 sequences, with roughly 30% as singletons. CDR1 SGHTA and CDR2 FQGNSA come from the germline V gene. The CDR3 covers 13 residues.

The specimen sequenced was glioma tissue, nonneoplastic brain tissue, or PBMCs (not recorded which). The receptor's source is a human donor with low-grade glioma or glioblastoma, undergoing nonglioma brain surgery, or in good health (not recorded which). The genes are TRBV7-2 and TRBJ2-1; D uncertain. The DNA matches TRBJ2-5 better at its end, which makes the J call doubtful. In nucleotides, the CDR3 is TGTGCCAGCAGCCAAGCCCCCCAAGAGACCCAGTACCTC. Translated: CASSQAPQETQYL.